The 8 T cell receptor beta chains below come from one sample, sequenced in a study of control samples from healthy donors and cancer patients. The protocol was immunoSEQ multiplex PCR, while the TCRdb copy is restricted to in-frame clones and leaves out a portion. Of just under 80,000 clones listed, approximately 90% are singletons. Sequenced material: PBMCs. The receptors were gathered from a woman aged 60-70 years with head and neck cancer.

This chain uses TRBV19 with TRBJ2-7, with TRBD2 as a possible D gene (5 bases). Per the germline V gene, CDR1 is LNHDA and CDR2 is SQIVND (reference sequence). Trimming shortened V by 7 bases and J by 2 bases, and 15 bases separated the two germline ends. The CDR3 has 14 amino acids. CDR3 amino acids: CASTPRGYAYEQYF. CDR3 sequence (DNA): TGTGCCAGTACCCCTAGAGGGTATGCCTACGAGCAGTACTTC.

This sequence joins TRBV3-1 (or the pseudogene TRBV3-2) and TRBJ1-2; D not resolved. Trimming shortened V by 0 bases and J by 3 bases, and 17 bases separated the two germline ends. Germline lookup yields CDR1 LGHDT and CDR2 YNNKEL (reference sequence). CDR3 length: 17 residues. The DNA of the CDR3 is TGTGCCAGCAGCCAAGAGACATTAGGTACCTATGACTATGGCTACACCTTC. Translated: CASSQETLGTYDYGYTF.

This clone is a singleton in its sample. This rearrangement joins TRBV5-4 to TRBJ2-3, with 10 bases identical to TRBD2. The CDR3 spans 15 residues. J lost 3 bases, V lost 4 bases, and 5 bases had no gene match. Germline V gene sequence: CDR1 SGHNT, CDR2 YYREEE (reference sequence). The CDR3 loop reads CASSDRTSGTDTQYF. The CDR3 bases are TGTGCCAGCAGCGACCGGACTAGCGGAACAGATACGCAGTATTTT.

V usage is TRBV12-3 or TRBV12-4 and J usage is TRBJ1-1; D remains ambiguous. The V gene lost 4 bases and the J gene lost 5 bases, with 11 bases spanning the gap. There are 13 residues in the CDR3. This CDR3 reads CASSSWYKTEAFF. CDR3 sequence (DNA): TGTGCCAGCAGTTCCTGGTATAAGACTGAAGCTTTCTTT.

The chain employs TRBV7-2 and TRBJ2-2; no clear D. The germline V and J ends were trimmed by 1 base and 2 bases, with 5 bases remaining between them. CDR3 size: 14 residues. The germline CDR1 and CDR2 sequences are SGHTA and FQGNSA. The CDR3 sequence is CASSLVSNTGELFF. The CDR3 bases are TGTGCCAGCAGCTTAGTGAGCAACACCGGGGAGCTGTTTTTT.

The chain combines TRBV7-9 with TRBJ2-5, with 9 bases fitting TRBD2. Germline V lookup: CDR1 SEHNR, CDR2 FQNEAQ (reference sequence). V shed 5 bases and J 5 bases; nucleotides not matched to a gene: 18. The CDR3 runs to 18 residues. CDR3 DNA: TGTGCCAGCAGCCGTCCTAGCGGGACAACTAGGGAGAGGGAGACCCAGTACTTC. This encodes CASSRPSGTTRERETQYF.

The chain employs TRBV7-2 and TRBJ2-7, with TRBD1 matching 10 bases. V was pared by 6 bases and J by 2 bases, with 10 bases of the junction left unmatched. The CDR3 contains 16 residues. CDR1 and CDR2 (germline): SGHTA, FQGNSA. The CDR3 loop reads CASRVVVGTGAYEQYF. CDR3 in DNA: TGTGCCAGCAGAGTAGTAGTAGGGACAGGGGCCTACGAGCAGTACTTC.

The rearrangement joins TRBV18 to TRBJ1-2, with TRBD1 as a possible D gene (6 bases). The CDR3 runs to 13 residues. V gave up 5 bases and J gave up 4 bases, with 11 bases separating them. The germline gives CDR1 KGHSH, CDR2 LQKENI. The CDR3 region is CASSSDSSYGYTF. CDR3 nucleotide sequence: TGTGCCAGCTCATCGGACAGCAGCTATGGCTACACCTTC.